One sample yielded the 25 T cell receptor beta chains listed below, sequenced in a study of vaccination and CD4 T cells after COVID-19. Regarding treatment: roughly nine-day PBMC culture with coronavirus spike peptide pools or control peptides (ViraFEST assay). Their cognate antigens are unknown. Sequenced with the Oncomine TCR Beta short-read assay was DNA taken from cultured CD4+ T cells. TCRdb reprocessed the PCR reads with MiXCR, giving one entry per CDR3 protein. The top ten hold roughly 10% of the sample, which has approximately 19,000 distinct CDR3 sequences, roughly 56% seen once. The sequencing input was CD4+ T cells from blood, cultured in vitro. Every receptor here comes from a human donor who had recovered from COVID-19.

CDR3 region: CASSLDRAGYGYTF. In nucleotides, the CDR3 is TGTGCCAGCAGCTTGGACAGGGCAGGCTATGGCTACACCTTC. The rearrangement uses TRBV7-2 and TRBJ1-2; 8 bases are a match to TRBD1. The germline V gene has CDR1 SGHTA and CDR2 FQGNSA. V was clipped by 3 bases and J by 4 bases; unmatched bases: 4. The CDR3 extends over 14 amino acids.

This clonotype was detected only a few times. CDR3 coding DNA: TGTGCCAGCAGCTTAGATTCCCGCAACCGATACACTGAAGCTTTCTTT. Protein: CASSLDSRNRYTEAFF. The rearrangement uses TRBV11-1 and TRBJ1-1; unclear D gene. The CDR3 has 16 residues. The V end lost 1 base, the J end lost 3 bases, and 15 bases lay between the germline ends. Germline CDR1 reads SGHAT; CDR2 reads FQDESV (reference sequence).

This chain uses TRBV6-1 with TRBJ1-1; D unclear. Germline CDR1 and CDR2: MNHNS and SASEGT. The germline V and J ends were trimmed by 10 bases and 7 bases, with 13 bases remaining between them. The CDR3 covers 11 residues. CDR3 coding DNA: TGTGCCATAGGCCGGAGCGATGAAGCTTTCTTT. Translated, it gives CAIGRSDEAFF.

J is TRBJ2-7 and V is TRBV7-9, with D unclear. The germline gives CDR1 SEHNR, CDR2 FQNEAQ (reference sequence). V was shortened by 5 bases and J by 6 bases, with 11 bases between the two germline ends. This CDR3 is built from 12 residues. The DNA of the CDR3 is TGTGCCAGCAGCCCAAACCTCGTCGAGCAGTACTTC. Residues: CASSPNLVEQYF. The whole variable domain, filled in from reference TRBV7-9 and TRBJ2-7, reads DTGVSQNPRHKITKRGQNVTFRCDPISEHNRLYWYRQTLGQGPEFLTYFQNEAQLEKSRLLSDRFSAERPKGSFSTLEIQRTEQGDSAMYLCASSPNLVEQYFGPGTRLTVT.

The chain is built from TRBV7-2 and TRBJ2-1; tentatively, D is TRBD1 (5 bases). Trimming took off 4 bases at V and 4 bases at J, with 11 bases between the two ends. The CDR3 length is 14 residues. CDR1 is SGHTA, CDR2 FQGNSA, per germline. DNA of the CDR3: TGTGCCAGCAGCTCCCGGACAAAATACAATGAGCAGTTCTTC. This translates into CASSSRTKYNEQFF.

This chain connects TRBV19 to TRBJ1-5, with D unresolved. Looked up from germline, CDR1 is LNHDA and CDR2 is SQIVND (reference sequence). This CDR3 is built from 15 residues. V lost 6 bases, J lost 0 bases, and 12 bases lay in between. CDR3 sequence (DNA): TGTGCCAGTAGCCCGACCGTATCTAGCAATCAGCCCCAGCATTTT. This sequence encodes CASSPTVSSNQPQHF.

This clonotype has only a few counts. This chain links TRBV7-2 with TRBJ2-2; maybe TRBD2 (5 bases). This CDR3 contains 15 residues. The V end lost 5 bases, the J end lost 6 bases, and 16 bases lay between the germline ends. Germline CDR1 reads SGHTA; CDR2 reads FQGNSA. The CDR3 protein is CASSPKAGSPGELFF. The CDR3 coding sequence is TGTGCCAGCAGCCCCAAGGCGGGTTCCCCCGGGGAGCTGTTTTTT.

The chain joins TRBV5-4 to TRBJ1-2; D is unresolved. The CDR3 runs 15 residues. V lost 4 bases to trimming and J lost 1 base, with 14 bases between them. CDR1 SGHNT and CDR2 YYREEE come from the germline V gene (reference sequence). The CDR3: CASSPTTDYNYGYTF. In DNA, the CDR3 is TGTGCCAGCAGCCCCACAACAGATTATAACTATGGCTACACCTTC.

V usage is TRBV10-3 and J usage is TRBJ1-6; D may be TRBD1 (6 bases). This CDR3 is 15 amino acids long. The V end was cut by 2 bases, the J end by 5 bases, with 10 bases between. CDR1 is ENHRY, CDR2 SYGVKD, per germline. The CDR3 bases are TGTGCCATCAGTGAGGGGGCAGGGGATAATTCACCCCTCCACTTT. The encoded protein is CAISEGAGDNSPLHF.

This chain joins TRBV6-2 or TRBV6-3 and TRBJ1-1; perhaps TRBD1 as D (5 bases). The germline V and J ends were trimmed by 7 bases and 4 bases, with 13 bases remaining between them. Germline CDR1 is MNHEY and CDR2 is SVGEGT. The CDR3 sequence is 13 residues long. CDR3 region: CASTLAGTTEAFF. The CDR3 nucleotides are TGTGCCAGCACCCTGGCAGGGACCACTGAAGCTTTCTTT.

V gene TRBV12-3 or TRBV12-4 combines with J gene TRBJ1-5, with D maybe TRBD1 (6 bases). This CDR3 is 15 amino acids long. The V gene lost 0 bases and the J gene lost 5 bases, with 11 bases spanning the gap. In DNA form, the CDR3 reads TGTGCCAGCAGTTTAGCGGGTCAGGGGCATCAGCCCCAGCATTTT. It encodes CASSLAGQGHQPQHF.

The chain links TRBV6-2 or TRBV6-3 to TRBJ2-7; the D gene is possibly TRBD2 (5 bases). Between the trimmed V and J ends, which lost 10 bases and 0 bases, there was a span of 16 bases. This CDR3 has 14 amino acids. The germline V gene has CDR1 MNHEY and CDR2 SVGEGT. The CDR3 bases are TGTGCCATCTCCCAGAGGGAGATCTCCTACGAGCAGTACTTC. Its translation is CAISQREISYEQYF.

The V call is TRBV6-1, the J call TRBJ2-5; D ambiguous. Germline V gene lookup returns CDR1 MNHNS and CDR2 SASEGT. Trimming took 1 base from V and 1 from J, leaving 4 bases between them. There are 13 residues in the CDR3. The CDR3 loop is CASSEGIQETQYF. The CDR3 DNA is TGTGCCAGCAGTGAAGGGATCCAAGAGACCCAGTACTTC.

V and J are TRBV7-9 and TRBJ2-5, with D possibly matching TRBD2 (5 bases). CDR1 and CDR2 (germline): SEHNR, FQNEAQ (reference sequence). The CDR3 consists of 11 residues. V dropped 5 bases and J dropped 10 bases, with 11 bases sitting between them. The CDR3 sequence is CASSLKRDQYF. The CDR3 region has the DNA TGTGCCAGCAGCCTAAAGAGGGACCAGTACTTC.

This clonotype was observed a few times. The genes are TRBV20-1 and TRBJ2-3; 10 nucleotides align to TRBD2. This CDR3 is built from 18 residues. V trimming: 0 bases; J trimming: 1 base; junction bases outside the gene matches: 10. Germline lookup yields CDR1 DFQATT and CDR2 SNEGSKA (reference sequence). CDR3 protein: CSARERSGRYYGTDTQYF. In nucleotides, the CDR3 is TGCAGTGCTAGAGAACGTAGCGGGAGGTACTATGGCACAGATACGCAGTATTTT.

The chain carries TRBV7-2 and TRBJ2-5; D unclear. This CDR3 contains 11 residues. The germline V and J ends were trimmed by 5 bases and 7 bases, with 8 bases remaining between them. Germline V CDR1 and CDR2: SGHTA, FQGNSA. The CDR3 reads CASSLYLTQYF. The CDR3 DNA sequence: TGTGCCAGCAGCCTATATCTGACCCAGTACTTC.

V and J are TRBV7-9 and TRBJ1-3; no reliable D call. Trimming stripped 10 bases from V and 0 bases from J, with 7 bases between. This CDR3 has 12 amino acids. Germline V gene lookup returns CDR1 SEHNR and CDR2 FQNEAQ (reference sequence). Here the CDR3 DNA reads TGTGCCACAGGTAGCTCTGGAAACACCATATATTTT. Its translation: CATGSSGNTIYF.

The rearrangement links TRBV20-1 to TRBJ1-5; the D is unclear. Trimming took 5 bases from V and 3 from J, leaving 8 bases between them. The CDR3 runs 12 residues. Per germline, CDR1 DFQATT and CDR2 SNEGSKA (reference sequence). CDR3 sequence (DNA): TGCAGTGCTCCCCGGCCCAATCAGCCCCAGCATTTT. The encoded protein is CSAPRPNQPQHF.

The chain employs TRBV11-3 and TRBJ2-2; TRBD1 might be the D (5 bases). CDR3 length equals 15 residues. Trimming shortened V by 4 bases and J by 0 bases, and 9 bases separated the two germline ends. Germline lookup yields CDR1 SGHNT and CDR2 YENEEA. CDR3 sequence reads: CASSYRQSNTGELFF. CDR3 DNA sequence: TGTGCCAGCAGCTACCGACAGTCGAACACCGGGGAGCTGTTTTTT.

V usage is TRBV30 and J usage is TRBJ2-3; no firm D call. The germline CDR1 and CDR2 sequences are GTSNPN and SVGIG (reference sequence). The CDR3 has 11 amino acids. The V end lost 5 bases, the J end lost 1 base, and 4 bases lay between the germline ends. The DNA for the CDR3 is TGTGCCTGGCGGGGCACAGATACGCAGTATTTT. As protein: CAWRGTDTQYF.

The chain employs TRBV20-1 and TRBJ1-6; no definite D call. V dropped 3 bases and J dropped 1 base, with 16 bases sitting between them. This CDR3 has 17 residues. Germline assignment: CDR1 DFQATT and CDR2 SNEGSKA (reference sequence). The CDR3 spells CSASPRTGASYNSPLHF. The CDR3 DNA follows: TGCAGTGCTAGTCCAAGGACCGGAGCATCCTATAATTCACCCCTCCACTTT.

The chain recombines TRBV21-1 with TRBJ2-7; the table's D call TRBD2 went unverified against the DNA. TRBV21-1 is a known pseudogene. There are 18 residues in the CDR3. DNA of the CDR3: TGTGCCAGCAGCAACTCCACAAGGGCGGGACTAGCGGACTACGAGCAGTACTTC. It codes for CASSNSTRAGLADYEQYF.

This rearrangement joins TRBV11-3 to TRBJ1-1, with D unresolved. V dropped 5 bases and J dropped 5 bases, with 12 bases sitting between them. There are 13 residues in the CDR3. Germline CDR1 and CDR2: SGHNT and YENEEA. The CDR3 loop is CASSAHRGTEAFF. CDR3 DNA: TGTGCCAGCAGCGCCCACCGGGGAACTGAAGCTTTCTTT.

The J gene is TRBJ2-1, the V gene TRBV20-1, with 15 bases lining up with TRBD2. Germline CDR1 reads DFQATT; CDR2 reads SNEGSKA (reference sequence). The length of the CDR3 is 15 residues. The V segment lost 4 bases and the J segment 7 bases; nucleotides outside the gene matches: 5. The CDR3 bases are TGCAGTGCTACCGTGGGACTAGCGGGAGGAAATGAGCAGTTCTTC. Translation: CSATVGLAGGNEQFF.

The chain combines TRBV20-1 with TRBJ2-1, with TRBD2 matching over 11 bases. The germline V gene has CDR1 DFQATT and CDR2 SNEGSKA (reference sequence). This CDR3 is 16 amino acids long. With V trimmed by 2 bases and J by 8 bases, 11 bases remained unmatched. The DNA for the CDR3 is TGCAGTGCTAGACCTGCCCTAGCGGGGGGTCGCGATGAGCAGTTCTTC. Protein sequence: CSARPALAGGRDEQFF.